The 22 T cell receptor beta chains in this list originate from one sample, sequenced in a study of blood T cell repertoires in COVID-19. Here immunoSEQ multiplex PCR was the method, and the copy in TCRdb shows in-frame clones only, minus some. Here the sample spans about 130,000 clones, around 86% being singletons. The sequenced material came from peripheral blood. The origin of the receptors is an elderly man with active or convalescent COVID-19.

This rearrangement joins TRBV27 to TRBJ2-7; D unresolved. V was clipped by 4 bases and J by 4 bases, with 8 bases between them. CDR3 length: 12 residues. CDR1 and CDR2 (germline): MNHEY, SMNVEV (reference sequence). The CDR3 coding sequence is TGTGCCAGCAGTTCTTCCGGTTACGAGCAGTACTTC. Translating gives CASSSSGYEQYF.

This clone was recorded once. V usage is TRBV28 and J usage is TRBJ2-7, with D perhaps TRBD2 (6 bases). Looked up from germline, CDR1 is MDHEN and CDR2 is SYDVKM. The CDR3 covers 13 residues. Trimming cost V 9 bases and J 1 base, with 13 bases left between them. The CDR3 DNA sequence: TGTGCCAGTTGCGGGACTCAGTCCTACGAGCAGTACTTC. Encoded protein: CASCGTQSYEQYF.

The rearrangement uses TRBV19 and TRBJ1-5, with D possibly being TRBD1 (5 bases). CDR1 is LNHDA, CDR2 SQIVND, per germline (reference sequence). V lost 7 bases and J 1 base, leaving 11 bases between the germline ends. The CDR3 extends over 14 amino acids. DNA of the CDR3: TGTGCCAGTAAAAGGTCAGGGAGCAATCAGCCCCAGCATTTT. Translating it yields CASKRSGSNQPQHF.

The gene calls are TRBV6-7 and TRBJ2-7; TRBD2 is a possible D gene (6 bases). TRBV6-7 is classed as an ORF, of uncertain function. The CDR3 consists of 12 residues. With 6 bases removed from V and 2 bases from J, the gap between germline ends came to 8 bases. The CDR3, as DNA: TGTGCCAGCAGGGAGGGGCCCTACGAGCAGTACTTC. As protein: CASREGPYEQYF.

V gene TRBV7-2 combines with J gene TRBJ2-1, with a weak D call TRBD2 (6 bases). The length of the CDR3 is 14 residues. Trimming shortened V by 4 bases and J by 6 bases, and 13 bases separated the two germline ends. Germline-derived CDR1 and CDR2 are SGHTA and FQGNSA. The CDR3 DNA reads TGTGCCAGCAGCTCCCTGACTAGGATCAATGAGCAGTTCTTC. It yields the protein CASSSLTRINEQFF.

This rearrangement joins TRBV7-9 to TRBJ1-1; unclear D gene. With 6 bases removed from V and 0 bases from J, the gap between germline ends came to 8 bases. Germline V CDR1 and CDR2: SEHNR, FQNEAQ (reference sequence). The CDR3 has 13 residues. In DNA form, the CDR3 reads TGTGCCAGCAGGGAGGAGGTGAACACTGAAGCTTTCTTT. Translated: CASREEVNTEAFF.

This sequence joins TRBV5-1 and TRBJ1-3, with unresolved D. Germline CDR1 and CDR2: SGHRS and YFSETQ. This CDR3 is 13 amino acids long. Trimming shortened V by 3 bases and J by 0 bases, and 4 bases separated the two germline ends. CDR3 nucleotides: TGCGCCAGCAGCTCTAGCTCTGGAAACACCATATATTTT. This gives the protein CASSSSSGNTIYF.

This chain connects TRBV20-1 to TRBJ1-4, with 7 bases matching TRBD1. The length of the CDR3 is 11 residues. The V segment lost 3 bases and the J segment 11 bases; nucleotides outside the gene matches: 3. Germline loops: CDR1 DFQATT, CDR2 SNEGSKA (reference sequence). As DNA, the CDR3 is TGCAGTGCTAGGCAGGGGGAGAAACTGTTTTTT. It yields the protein CSARQGEKLFF.

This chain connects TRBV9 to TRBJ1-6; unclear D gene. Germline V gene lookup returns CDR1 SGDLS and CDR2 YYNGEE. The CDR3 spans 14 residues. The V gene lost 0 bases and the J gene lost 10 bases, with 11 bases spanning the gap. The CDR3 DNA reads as TGTGCCAGCAGCGTAGCCGAGTCCCGGTCACCCCTCCACTTT. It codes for CASSVAESRSPLHF.

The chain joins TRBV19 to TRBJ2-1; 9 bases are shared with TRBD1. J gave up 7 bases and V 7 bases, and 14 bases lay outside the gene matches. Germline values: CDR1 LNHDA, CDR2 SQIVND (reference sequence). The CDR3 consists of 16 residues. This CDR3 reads CASKIPGQGRLNEQFF. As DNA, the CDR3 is TGTGCCAGTAAGATACCGGGACAGGGTAGATTAAATGAGCAGTTCTTC.

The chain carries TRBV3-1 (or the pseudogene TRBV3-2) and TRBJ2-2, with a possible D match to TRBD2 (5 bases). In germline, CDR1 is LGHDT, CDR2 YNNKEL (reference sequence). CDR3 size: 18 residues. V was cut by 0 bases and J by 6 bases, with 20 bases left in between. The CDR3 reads CASSQDLGRAERSGELFF. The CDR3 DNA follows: TGTGCCAGCAGCCAAGATCTAGGGCGGGCGGAACGGTCCGGGGAGCTGTTTTTT.

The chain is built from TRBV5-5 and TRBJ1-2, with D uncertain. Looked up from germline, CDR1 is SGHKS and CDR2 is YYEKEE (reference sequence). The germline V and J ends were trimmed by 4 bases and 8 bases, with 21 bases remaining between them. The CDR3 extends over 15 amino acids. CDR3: CASSPKATTTGGYTF. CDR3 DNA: TGTGCCAGCAGCCCAAAGGCCACAACGACGGGGGGCTACACCTTC.

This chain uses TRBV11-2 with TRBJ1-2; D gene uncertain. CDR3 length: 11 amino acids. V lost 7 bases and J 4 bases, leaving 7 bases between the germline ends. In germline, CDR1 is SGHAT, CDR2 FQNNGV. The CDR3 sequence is CASTQAYGYTF. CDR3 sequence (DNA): TGTGCCAGCACCCAGGCCTATGGCTACACCTTC.

The CDR3 sequence is CASSLTGYEQYF. In DNA form, the CDR3 reads TGTGCCAGCAGCTTAACGGGGTACGAGCAGTACTTC. V usage is TRBV7-9 and J usage is TRBJ2-7, with a possible D match to TRBD2 (5 bases). The CDR3 consists of 12 residues. Germline lookup yields CDR1 SEHNR and CDR2 FQNEAQ (reference sequence). Trimming removed 2 bases from V and 4 bases from J, with 6 bases in between.

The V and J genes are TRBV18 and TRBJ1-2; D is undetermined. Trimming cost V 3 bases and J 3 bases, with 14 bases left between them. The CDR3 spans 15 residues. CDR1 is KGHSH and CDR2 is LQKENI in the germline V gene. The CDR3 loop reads CASSPLAGLDYGYTF. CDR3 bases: TGTGCCAGCTCACCGCTGGCAGGTTTGGACTATGGCTACACCTTC.

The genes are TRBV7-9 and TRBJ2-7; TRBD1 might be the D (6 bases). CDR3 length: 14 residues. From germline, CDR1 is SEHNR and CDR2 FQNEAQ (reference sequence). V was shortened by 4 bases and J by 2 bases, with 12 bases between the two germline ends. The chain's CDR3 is CASSSSGTPYEQYF. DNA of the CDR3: TGTGCCAGCAGCTCCTCCGGGACACCCTACGAGCAGTACTTC. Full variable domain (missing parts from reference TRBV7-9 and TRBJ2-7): DTGVSQNPRHKITKRGQNVTFRCDPISEHNRLYWYRQTLGQGPEFLTYFQNEAQLEKSRLLSDRFSAERPKGSFSTLEIQRTEQGDSAMYLCASSSSGTPYEQYFGPGTRLTVT.

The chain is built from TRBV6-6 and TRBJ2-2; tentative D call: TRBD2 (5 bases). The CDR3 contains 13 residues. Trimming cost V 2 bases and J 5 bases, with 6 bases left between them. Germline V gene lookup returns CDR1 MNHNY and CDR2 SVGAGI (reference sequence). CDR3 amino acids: CASSYTRTGELFF. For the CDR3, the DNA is TGTGCCAGCAGTTACACTAGGACCGGGGAGCTGTTTTTT.

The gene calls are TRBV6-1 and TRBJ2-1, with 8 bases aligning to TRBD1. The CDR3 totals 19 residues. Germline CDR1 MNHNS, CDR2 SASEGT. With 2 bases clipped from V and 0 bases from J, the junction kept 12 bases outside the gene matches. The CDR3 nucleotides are TGTGCCAGCAGTGAACCCCAGGACAGGGCAAGTTCCTCCTACAATGAGCAGTTCTTC. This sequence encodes CASSEPQDRASSSYNEQFF.

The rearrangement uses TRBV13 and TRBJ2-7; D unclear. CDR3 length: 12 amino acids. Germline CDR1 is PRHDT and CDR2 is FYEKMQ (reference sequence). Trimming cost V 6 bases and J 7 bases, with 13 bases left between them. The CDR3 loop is CASSRDTSEQYF. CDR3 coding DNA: TGTGCCAGCAGTCGAGACACGTCAGAGCAGTACTTC.

This CDR3 is CASSQDSGRLNEQFF. In DNA, the CDR3 is TGCGCCAGCAGCCAAGATAGCGGGAGATTGAATGAGCAGTTCTTC. The chain has TRBV4-3 and TRBJ2-1; 9 bases line up with TRBD2. The CDR3 extends over 15 amino acids. The ends lost 0 bases at V and 7 bases at J; junction bases unmatched: 4. Germline CDR1 is LGHNA and CDR2 is YSLEER.

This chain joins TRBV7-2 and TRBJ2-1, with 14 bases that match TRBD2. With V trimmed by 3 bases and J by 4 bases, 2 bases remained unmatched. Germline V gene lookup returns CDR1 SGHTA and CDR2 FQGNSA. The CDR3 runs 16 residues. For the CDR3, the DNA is TGTGCCAGCAGCTTCAGGACTAGCGGGGGGTACAATGAGCAGTTCTTC. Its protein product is CASSFRTSGGYNEQFF.

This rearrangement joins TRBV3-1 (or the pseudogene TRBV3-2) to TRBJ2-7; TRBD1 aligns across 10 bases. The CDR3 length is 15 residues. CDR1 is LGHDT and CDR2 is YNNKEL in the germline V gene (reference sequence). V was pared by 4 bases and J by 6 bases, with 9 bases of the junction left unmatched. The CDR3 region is CASSLLDRGRSEQYF. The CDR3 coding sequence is TGTGCCAGCAGCCTCCTAGACAGGGGGCGATCCGAGCAGTACTTC.